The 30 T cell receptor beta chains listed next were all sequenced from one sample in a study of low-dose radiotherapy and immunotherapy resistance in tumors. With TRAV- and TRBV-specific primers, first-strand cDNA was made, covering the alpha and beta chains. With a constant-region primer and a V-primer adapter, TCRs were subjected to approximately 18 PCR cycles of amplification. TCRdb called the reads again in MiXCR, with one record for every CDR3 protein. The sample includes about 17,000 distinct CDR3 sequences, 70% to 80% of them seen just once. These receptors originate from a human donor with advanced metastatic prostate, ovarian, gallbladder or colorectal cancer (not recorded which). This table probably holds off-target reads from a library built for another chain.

The CDR3 sequence: CASSFTSGTNEQFF. In DNA, the CDR3 is TGTGCCAGCAGTTTTACTAGCGGGACCAATGAGCAGTTCTTC. The chain joins TRBV28 to TRBJ2-1, with 10 positions matching TRBD2. The ends lost 3 bases at V and 6 bases at J; junction bases unmatched: 2. This CDR3 has 14 residues. Germline V gene lookup returns CDR1 MDHEN and CDR2 SYDVKM.

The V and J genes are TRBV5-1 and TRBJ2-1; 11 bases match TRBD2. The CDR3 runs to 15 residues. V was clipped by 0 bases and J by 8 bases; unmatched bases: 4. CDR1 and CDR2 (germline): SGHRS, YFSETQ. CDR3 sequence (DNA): TGCGCCAGCAGCTTGGCCCTAGCGGGAGGTCATGAGCAGTTCTTC. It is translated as CASSLALAGGHEQFF.

CDR3 protein: CASSLRGLAGARGGANVLTF. DNA of the CDR3: TGTGCCAGCAGCTTGCGTGGACTAGCGGGGGCCCGTGGTGGGGCCAACGTCCTGACTTTC. The V gene is TRBV5-4, the J gene TRBJ2-6; 13 positions agree with TRBD2. Germline V gives CDR1 SGHNT, CDR2 YYREEE (reference sequence). V lost 1 base and J lost 3; bases outside the gene matches: 10. The CDR3 totals 20 residues.

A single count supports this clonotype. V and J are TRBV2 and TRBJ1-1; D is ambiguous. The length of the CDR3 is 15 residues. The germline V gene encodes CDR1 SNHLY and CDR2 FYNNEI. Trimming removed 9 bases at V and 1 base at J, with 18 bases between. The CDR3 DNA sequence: TGTGCCAGTTTATCTTTTCTCGGCGGGAACACTGAAGCTTTCTTT. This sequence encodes CASLSFLGGNTEAFF.

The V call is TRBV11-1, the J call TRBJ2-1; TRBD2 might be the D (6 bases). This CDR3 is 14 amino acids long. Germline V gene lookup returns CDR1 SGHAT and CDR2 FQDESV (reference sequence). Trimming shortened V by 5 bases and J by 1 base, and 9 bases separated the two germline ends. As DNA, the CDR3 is TGTGCCAGCAGCCATAGCGGTTCCTACAATGAGCAGTTCTTC. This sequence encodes CASSHSGSYNEQFF. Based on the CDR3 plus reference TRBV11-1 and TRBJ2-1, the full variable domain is EAEVAQSPRYKITEKSQAVAFWCDPISGHATLYWYRQILGQGPELLVQFQDESVVDDSQLPKDRFSAERLKGVDSTLKIQPAELGDSAMYLCASSHSGSYNEQFFGPGTRLTVL.

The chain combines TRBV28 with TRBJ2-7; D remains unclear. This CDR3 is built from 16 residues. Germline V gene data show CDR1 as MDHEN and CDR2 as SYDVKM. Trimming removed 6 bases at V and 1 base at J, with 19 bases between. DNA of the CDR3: TGTGCCAGCAGCCTACGATCCTTGGCACTTTCCTACGAGCAGTACTTC. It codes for CASSLRSLALSYEQYF.

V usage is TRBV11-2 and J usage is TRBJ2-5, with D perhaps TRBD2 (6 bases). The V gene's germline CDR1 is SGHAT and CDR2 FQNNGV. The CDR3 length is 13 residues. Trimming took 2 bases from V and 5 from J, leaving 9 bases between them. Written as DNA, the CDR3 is TGTGCCAGCAGCTTACAAGGGAGGGAGACCCAGTACTTC. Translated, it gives CASSLQGRETQYF.

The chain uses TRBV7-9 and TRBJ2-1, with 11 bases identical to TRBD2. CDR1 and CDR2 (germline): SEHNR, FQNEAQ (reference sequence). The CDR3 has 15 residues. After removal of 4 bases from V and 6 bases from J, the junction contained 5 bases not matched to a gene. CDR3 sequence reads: CASSSLAGVLNEQFF. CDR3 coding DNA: TGTGCCAGCAGCTCACTAGCGGGAGTTCTCAATGAGCAGTTCTTC.

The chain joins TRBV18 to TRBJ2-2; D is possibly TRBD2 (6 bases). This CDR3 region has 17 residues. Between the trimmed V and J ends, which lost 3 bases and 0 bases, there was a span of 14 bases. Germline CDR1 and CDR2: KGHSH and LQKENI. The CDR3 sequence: CASSPRAGTSNTGELFF. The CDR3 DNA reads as TGTGCCAGCTCACCCCGTGCGGGAACCTCGAACACCGGGGAGCTGTTTTTT.

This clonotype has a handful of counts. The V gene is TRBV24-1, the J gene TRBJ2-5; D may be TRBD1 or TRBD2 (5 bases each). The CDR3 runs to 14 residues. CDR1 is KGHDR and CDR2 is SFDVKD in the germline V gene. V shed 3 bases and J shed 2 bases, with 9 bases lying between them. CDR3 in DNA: TGTGCCACCAGTGATCCCGGGACGCAAGAGACCCAGTACTTC. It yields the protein CATSDPGTQETQYF.

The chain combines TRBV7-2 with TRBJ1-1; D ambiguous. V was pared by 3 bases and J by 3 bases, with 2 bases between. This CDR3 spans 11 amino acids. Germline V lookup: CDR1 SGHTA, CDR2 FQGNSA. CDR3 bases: TGTGCCAGCAGCTTGGACACTGAAGCTTTCTTT. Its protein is CASSLDTEAFF.

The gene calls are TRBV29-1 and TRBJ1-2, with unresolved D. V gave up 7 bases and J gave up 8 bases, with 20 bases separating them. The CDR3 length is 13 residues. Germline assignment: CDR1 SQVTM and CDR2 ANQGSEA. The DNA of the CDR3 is TGCAGCGCCGACCCGGGCAGGAGCGGCGGCTACACCTTC. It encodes CSADPGRSGGYTF.

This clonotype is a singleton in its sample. Written as DNA, the CDR3 is TGTGCCAGCAGTAGAGGACTAGCGGGAAGCTCCTACGAGCAGTACTTC. It is translated as CASSRGLAGSSYEQYF. V usage is TRBV14 and J usage is TRBJ2-7; 12 bases agree with TRBD2. The CDR3 is 16 amino acids. Germline V CDR1 and CDR2: SGHDN, FVKESK. Trimming removed 6 bases from V and 0 bases from J; junction bases left unmatched: 6.

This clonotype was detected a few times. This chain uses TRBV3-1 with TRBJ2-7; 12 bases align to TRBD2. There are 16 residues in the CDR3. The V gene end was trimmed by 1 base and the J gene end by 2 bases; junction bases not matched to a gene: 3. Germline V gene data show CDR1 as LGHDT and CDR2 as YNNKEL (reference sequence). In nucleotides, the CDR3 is TGTGCCAGCAGCCAAGGGAGGACTAGCGGGACCTACGAGCAGTACTTC. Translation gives CASSQGRTSGTYEQYF.

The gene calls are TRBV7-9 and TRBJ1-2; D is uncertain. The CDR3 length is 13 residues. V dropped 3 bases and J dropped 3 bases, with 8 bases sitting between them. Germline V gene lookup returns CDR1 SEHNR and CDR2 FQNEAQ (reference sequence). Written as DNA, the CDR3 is TGTGCCAGCAGCTTTGAGGGCTACTATGGCTACACCTTC. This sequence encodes CASSFEGYYGYTF. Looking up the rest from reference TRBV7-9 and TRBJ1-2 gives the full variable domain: DTGVSQNPRHKITKRGQNVTFRCDPISEHNRLYWYRQTLGQGPEFLTYFQNEAQLEKSRLLSDRFSAERPKGSFSTLEIQRTEQGDSAMYLCASSFEGYYGYTFGSGTRLTVV.

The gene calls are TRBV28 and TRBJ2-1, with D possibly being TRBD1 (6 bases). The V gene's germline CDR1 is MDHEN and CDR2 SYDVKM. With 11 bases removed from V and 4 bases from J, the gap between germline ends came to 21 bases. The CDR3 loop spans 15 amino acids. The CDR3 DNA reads TGTGCCGCCTCAGGGGCAGGGAGTGGGTACAATGAGCAGTTCTTC. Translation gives CAASGAGSGYNEQFF.

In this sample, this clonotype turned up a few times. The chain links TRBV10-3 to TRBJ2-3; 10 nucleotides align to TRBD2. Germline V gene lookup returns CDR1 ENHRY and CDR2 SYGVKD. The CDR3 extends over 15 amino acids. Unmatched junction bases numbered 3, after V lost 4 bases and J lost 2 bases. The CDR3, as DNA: TGTGCCATCAGTGTAGCGGGGGGAGCCACAGATACGCAGTATTTT. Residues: CAISVAGGATDTQYF.

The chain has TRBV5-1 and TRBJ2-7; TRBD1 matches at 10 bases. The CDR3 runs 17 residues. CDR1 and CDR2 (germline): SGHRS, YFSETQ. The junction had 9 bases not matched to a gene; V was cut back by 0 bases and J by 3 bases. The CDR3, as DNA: TGCGCCAGCAGCTTGGGACAGGGGGCTAGCGGGCACTACGAGCAGTACTTC. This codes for CASSLGQGASGHYEQYF.

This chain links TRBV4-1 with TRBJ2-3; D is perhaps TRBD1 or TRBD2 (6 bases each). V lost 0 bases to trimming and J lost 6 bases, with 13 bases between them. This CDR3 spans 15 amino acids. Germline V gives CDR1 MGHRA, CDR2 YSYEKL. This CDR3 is CASSQDSGGSDTQYF. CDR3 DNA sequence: TGCGCCAGCAGCCAAGATTCCGGGGGCTCGGATACGCAGTATTTT.

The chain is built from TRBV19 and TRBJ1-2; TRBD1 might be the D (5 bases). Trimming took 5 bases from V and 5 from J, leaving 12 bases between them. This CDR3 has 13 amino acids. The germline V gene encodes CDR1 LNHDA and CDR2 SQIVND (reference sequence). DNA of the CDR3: TGTGCCAGTAGTTTGGGGGGATTGTATGGCTACACCTTC. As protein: CASSLGGLYGYTF.

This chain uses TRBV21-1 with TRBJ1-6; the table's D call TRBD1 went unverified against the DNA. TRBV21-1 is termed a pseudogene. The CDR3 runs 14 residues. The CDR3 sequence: CASSNGTPNSPLHF. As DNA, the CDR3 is TGTGCCAGCAGCAACGGGACACCGAATTCACCCCTCCACTTT.

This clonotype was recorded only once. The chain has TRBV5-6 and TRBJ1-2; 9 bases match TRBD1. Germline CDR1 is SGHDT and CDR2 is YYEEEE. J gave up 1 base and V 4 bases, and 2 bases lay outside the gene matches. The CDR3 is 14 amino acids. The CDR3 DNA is TGTGCCAGCAGCAGGACAGGGGTTAACTATGGCTACACCTTC. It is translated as CASSRTGVNYGYTF.

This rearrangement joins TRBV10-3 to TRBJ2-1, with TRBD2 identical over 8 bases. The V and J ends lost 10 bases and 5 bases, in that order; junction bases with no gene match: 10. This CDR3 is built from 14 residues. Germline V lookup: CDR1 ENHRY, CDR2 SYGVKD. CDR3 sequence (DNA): TGTGCCAGTAGTACTAGCGGAGACAACAATGAGCAGTTCTTC. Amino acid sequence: CASSTSGDNNEQFF.

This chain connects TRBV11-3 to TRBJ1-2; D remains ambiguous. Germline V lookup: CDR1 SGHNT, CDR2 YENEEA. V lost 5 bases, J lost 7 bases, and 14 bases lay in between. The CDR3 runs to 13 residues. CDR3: CASSPEVQFGYTF. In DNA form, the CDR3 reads TGTGCCAGCAGCCCAGAGGTGCAGTTTGGCTACACCTTC.

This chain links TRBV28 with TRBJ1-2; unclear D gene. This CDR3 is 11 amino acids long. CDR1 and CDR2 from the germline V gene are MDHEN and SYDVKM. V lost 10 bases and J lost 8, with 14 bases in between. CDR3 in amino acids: CATALVGGYTF. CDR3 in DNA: TGTGCCACCGCTTTAGTCGGCGGCTACACCTTC.

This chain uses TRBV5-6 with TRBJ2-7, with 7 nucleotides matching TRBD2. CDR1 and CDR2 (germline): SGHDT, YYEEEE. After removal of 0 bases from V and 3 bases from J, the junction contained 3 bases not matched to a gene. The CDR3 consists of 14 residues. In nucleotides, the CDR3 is TGTGCCAGCAGCTTGGGACTAGCAGACTACGAGCAGTACTTC. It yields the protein CASSLGLADYEQYF.

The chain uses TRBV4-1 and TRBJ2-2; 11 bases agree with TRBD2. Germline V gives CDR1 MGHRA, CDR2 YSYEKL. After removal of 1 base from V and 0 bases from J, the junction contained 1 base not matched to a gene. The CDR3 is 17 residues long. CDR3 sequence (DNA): TGCGCCAGCAGCCAAGTGGGACTAGCGGCGAACACCGGGGAGCTGTTTTTT. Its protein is CASSQVGLAANTGELFF.

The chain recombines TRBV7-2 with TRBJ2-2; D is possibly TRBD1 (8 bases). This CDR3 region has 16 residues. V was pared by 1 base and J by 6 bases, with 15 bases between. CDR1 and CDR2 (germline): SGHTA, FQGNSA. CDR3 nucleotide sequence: TGTGCCAGCAGCTTAGACAACAGGGGGGGCGCCGGGGAGCTGTTTTTT. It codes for CASSLDNRGGAGELFF.

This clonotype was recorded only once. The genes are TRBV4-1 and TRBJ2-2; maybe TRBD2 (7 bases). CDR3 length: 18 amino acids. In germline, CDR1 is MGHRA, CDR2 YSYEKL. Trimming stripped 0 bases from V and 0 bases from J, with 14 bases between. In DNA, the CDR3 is TGCGCCAGCAGCCAAGATCGAGGCGGGGGCGCGAACACCGGGGAGCTGTTTTTT. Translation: CASSQDRGGGANTGELFF.

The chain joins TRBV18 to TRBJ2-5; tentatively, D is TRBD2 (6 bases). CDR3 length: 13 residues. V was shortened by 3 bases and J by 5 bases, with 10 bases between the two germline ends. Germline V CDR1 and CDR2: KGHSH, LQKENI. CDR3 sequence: CASSPGLSETQYF. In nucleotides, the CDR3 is TGTGCCAGCTCACCGGGACTTAGCGAGACCCAGTACTTC. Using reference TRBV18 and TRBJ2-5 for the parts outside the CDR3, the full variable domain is NAGVMQNPRHLVRRRGQEARLRCSPMKGHSHVYWYRQLPEEGLKFMVYLQKENIIDESGMPKERFSAEFPKEGPSILRIQQVVRGDSAAYFCASSPGLSETQYFGPGTRLLVL.